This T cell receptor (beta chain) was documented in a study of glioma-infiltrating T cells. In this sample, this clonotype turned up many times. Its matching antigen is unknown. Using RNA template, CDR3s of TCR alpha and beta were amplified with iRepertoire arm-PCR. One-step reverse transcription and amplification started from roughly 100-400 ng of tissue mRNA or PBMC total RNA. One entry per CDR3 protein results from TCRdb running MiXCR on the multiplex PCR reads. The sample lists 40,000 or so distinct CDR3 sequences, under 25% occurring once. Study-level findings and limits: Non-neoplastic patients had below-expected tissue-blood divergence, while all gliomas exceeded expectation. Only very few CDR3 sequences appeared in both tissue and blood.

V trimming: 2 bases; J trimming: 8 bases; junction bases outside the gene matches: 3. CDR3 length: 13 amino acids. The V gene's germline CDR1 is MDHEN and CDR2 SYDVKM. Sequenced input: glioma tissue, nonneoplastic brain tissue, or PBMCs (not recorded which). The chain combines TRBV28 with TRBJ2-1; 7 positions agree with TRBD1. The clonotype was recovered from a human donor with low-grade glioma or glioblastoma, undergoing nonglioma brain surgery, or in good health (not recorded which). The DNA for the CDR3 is TGTGCCAGCAGTTTAAGGGGGCGCGATGAGCAGTTCTTC. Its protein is CASSLRGRDEQFF.